This is a list of T cell receptor beta chains from one sample in a study of post-analysis software for immune sequencing data. A single record per CDR3 protein comes from TCRdb applying MiXCR to the PCR reads. The repertoire consists of about 540,000 distinct CDR3 sequences, with around 36% occurring once and the leading ten covering around 5.9%. Specimen: blood. Source of these receptors: a girl aged 2-17 years with multiple sclerosis. Both conserved end residues are part of each CDR3. Each record gives: J gene, V gene, D gene, clone size, CDR3 DNA, CDR3 protein. The D gene is left open where the match is weak. Not every row has a clone size; where given, it reads once, few, many or a size class.

j_call: TRBJ2-4
v_call: TRBV6-6
d_call: -
clone_size: few
cdr3_nt: TGTGCCAGCAGTCCCCGGGGTGCCAAAAACATTCAGTACTTC
cdr3_aa: CASSPRGAKNIQYF

j_call: TRBJ2-3
v_call: TRBV20-1
d_call: TRBD2
clone_size: few
cdr3_nt: TGCAGTGCTGACGGGACTAGCGGGGGTATCGGCCCCACAGATACGCAGTATTTT
cdr3_aa: CSADGTSGGIGPTDTQYF

j_call: TRBJ2-2
v_call: TRBV6-1
d_call: -
clone_size: -
cdr3_nt: TGTGCCAGCAGTGAAGTCCCAGCCGGGGAGCTGTTTTTT
cdr3_aa: CASSEVPAGELFF

j_call: TRBJ2-5
v_call: TRBV6-6
d_call: TRBD1
clone_size: -
cdr3_nt: TGTGCCAGCAGGATGGACAGGGGAAATGAGCAGTACTTC
cdr3_aa: CASRMDRGNEQYF

j_call: TRBJ2-2
v_call: TRBV27
d_call: -
clone_size: -
cdr3_nt: TGTGCCAGCAGTAACCCCGGAGAGCTGTTTTTT
cdr3_aa: CASSNPGELFF

j_call: TRBJ2-5
v_call: TRBV25-1
d_call: -
clone_size: -
cdr3_nt: TGTGCCAGCGAACAAGAGACCCAGTACTTC
cdr3_aa: CASEQETQYF

j_call: TRBJ2-3
v_call: TRBV6-2/TRBV6-3
d_call: -
clone_size: -
cdr3_nt: TGTGCCAGCAACGGGTACAGGCCCACAGATACGCAGTATTTT
cdr3_aa: CASNGYRPTDTQYF

j_call: TRBJ2-7
v_call: TRBV3-1
d_call: -
clone_size: -
cdr3_nt: TGTGCCAGCAGCCAAAGGACGGTTCTGGGGCCCTACGAGCAGTACTTC
cdr3_aa: CASSQRTVLGPYEQYF

j_call: TRBJ1-1
v_call: TRBV6-6
d_call: -
clone_size: -
cdr3_nt: TGTGCCAGCAGTTACGGAGGCAGCCTGAACACTGAAGCTTTCTTT
cdr3_aa: CASSYGGSLNTEAFF

j_call: TRBJ2-5
v_call: TRBV20-1
d_call: -
clone_size: -
cdr3_nt: TGCAGTGCTAGAGATTCAAGGGGATACCAAGAGACCCAGAACTTC
cdr3_aa: CSARDSRGYQETQNF

j_call: TRBJ2-1
v_call: TRBV3-1
d_call: TRBD2
clone_size: few
cdr3_nt: TGTGCCAGCAGCCCTAGCGGGGGGGCCTCTCCTGAGCAGTTCTTC
cdr3_aa: CASSPSGGASPEQFF

j_call: TRBJ2-3
v_call: TRBV14
d_call: -
clone_size: few
cdr3_nt: TGTGCCAGCAGCCAAGATCGGATAGGCGCAGATACGCAGTATTTT
cdr3_aa: CASSQDRIGADTQYF

j_call: TRBJ2-3
v_call: TRBV20-1
d_call: TRBD2
clone_size: many
cdr3_nt: TGCAGTGCTATCAGGACTAGCGGGGGGTTTAGAGATACGCAGTATTTT
cdr3_aa: CSAIRTSGGFRDTQYF

j_call: TRBJ2-5
v_call: TRBV4-1
d_call: -
clone_size: many
cdr3_nt: TGCGCCAGCAGCAAGCGAGGACTACCTCAAGAGACCCAGTACTTC
cdr3_aa: CASSKRGLPQETQYF

j_call: TRBJ2-3
v_call: TRBV20-1
d_call: -
clone_size: many
cdr3_nt: TGCAGTGCGGGGGGTTTCACAGATACGCAGTATTTT
cdr3_aa: CSAGGFTDTQYF

j_call: TRBJ2-3
v_call: TRBV4-2
d_call: TRBD2
clone_size: -
cdr3_nt: TGTGCCAGCAGCCAAGATGGGACTAGCGGGGGGCACACAGATACGCAGTATTTT
cdr3_aa: CASSQDGTSGGHTDTQYF

j_call: TRBJ1-5
v_call: TRBV27
d_call: -
clone_size: -
cdr3_nt: TGTGCCAGCGGATATTATAGCGGGCAGCCCCAGCATTTT
cdr3_aa: CASGYYSGQPQHF

j_call: TRBJ2-5
v_call: TRBV10-3
d_call: -
clone_size: -
cdr3_nt: TGTGCCATCAGTGATGGGTGGGGGCAAGAGACCCAGTACTTC
cdr3_aa: CAISDGWGQETQYF

j_call: TRBJ2-7
v_call: TRBV3-1
d_call: -
clone_size: few
cdr3_nt: TGTGCCAGCAGTGACCCGGGGGGCCCCTACGAGCAGTACTTC
cdr3_aa: CASSDPGGPYEQYF

j_call: TRBJ2-3
v_call: TRBV7-2
d_call: TRBD2
clone_size: -
cdr3_nt: TGTGCCAGCAGCTTAGGAGTAGCGGGGGCTAGCACAGATACGCAGTATTTT
cdr3_aa: CASSLGVAGASTDTQYF

j_call: TRBJ1-2
v_call: TRBV10-3
d_call: -
clone_size: -
cdr3_nt: TGTGCCATCAGTGAGTTCAGGCCCGAGGGCTACACCTTC
cdr3_aa: CAISEFRPEGYTF

j_call: TRBJ1-5
v_call: TRBV20-1
d_call: TRBD1
clone_size: once
cdr3_nt: TGCAGTGCTAAAACTTATTCAGGGGGCTTTGGACAGCCCCAGCATTTT
cdr3_aa: CSAKTYSGGFGQPQHF

j_call: TRBJ2-1
v_call: TRBV5-1
d_call: -
clone_size: -
cdr3_nt: TGCGCCAGCAGCGAAACAGCAGTTGATGCCTACAATGAGCAGTTCTTC
cdr3_aa: CASSETAVDAYNEQFF

j_call: TRBJ2-4
v_call: TRBV4-2
d_call: TRBD1
clone_size: -
cdr3_nt: TGTGCCAGCAGCCGCCGGACAGGGGAGGCCAAAAACATTCAGTACTTC
cdr3_aa: CASSRRTGEAKNIQYF

j_call: TRBJ2-1
v_call: TRBV4-1
d_call: -
clone_size: few
cdr3_nt: TGCGCCAGCAGCCAAGTCTTACCTTTGGGGGGGCCCGTGAATGAGCAGTTCTTC
cdr3_aa: CASSQVLPLGGPVNEQFF

j_call: TRBJ2-3
v_call: TRBV20-1
d_call: TRBD2
clone_size: few
cdr3_nt: TGCAGTGCTAGACGGGCTAGCGGGGGTGTGGATACGCAGTATTTT
cdr3_aa: CSARRASGGVDTQYF

j_call: TRBJ1-3
v_call: TRBV6-5
d_call: -
clone_size: -
cdr3_nt: TGTGCCAGCAGCCGGGACGCTCACTCTGGAAACACCATATATTTT
cdr3_aa: CASSRDAHSGNTIYF

j_call: TRBJ1-1
v_call: TRBV28
d_call: -
clone_size: -
cdr3_nt: TGTGCCAGCAGTTTAGCGCAGGGCCCAGAGGGAGCTTTCTTT
cdr3_aa: CASSLAQGPEGAFF

j_call: TRBJ2-5
v_call: TRBV11-2
d_call: TRBD1
clone_size: -
cdr3_nt: TGTGCCAGCAGCGCAGGGACAGGTAGAGGTTTGAAGGGGTACTTC
cdr3_aa: CASSAGTGRGLKGYF

j_call: TRBJ1-2
v_call: TRBV20-1
d_call: TRBD1
clone_size: few
cdr3_nt: TGCAGTGCTAGGTCACAGGGGAACTATGGCTACACCTTC
cdr3_aa: CSARSQGNYGYTF

j_call: TRBJ2-5
v_call: TRBV6-1
d_call: -
clone_size: -
cdr3_nt: TGTGCCGCTCAAGCAGGGGGGGGATTTAAGACCCAGTACTTC
cdr3_aa: CAAQAGGGFKTQYF

j_call: TRBJ2-1
v_call: TRBV3-1
d_call: TRBD2
clone_size: -
cdr3_nt: TGTGCCAGCAGCCAAAGTACGAGCGGGGGGGATGAGCAGTTCTTC
cdr3_aa: CASSQSTSGGDEQFF

j_call: TRBJ2-1
v_call: TRBV10-3
d_call: -
clone_size: few
cdr3_nt: TGTGCCATCAAACCGGCCATTGCAGACAATGAGCAGTTCTTC
cdr3_aa: CAIKPAIADNEQFF